This T cell receptor beta chain was documented in a study of tumor and adjacent non-tumor tissue in lung cancer. Study in general: Patients comprised about a dozen adenocarcinoma, a couple of squamous cell carcinoma and 1 small cell lung cancer. Aged roughly 30 to 85 years, patients included nine to eleven men and 4 to 6 women with stage I to III disease.

The template was RNA from unsorted bulk tissue. A modified ARM-PCR protocol with three rounds of nested PCR amplified TCRbeta. MiXCR, applied by TCRdb to the multiplex PCR reads, yields one record per CDR3 protein. Among more than 90,000 distinct CDR3 sequences listed, roughly 70% were seen once. The CDR3 is 19 amino acids. Germline V CDR1 and CDR2: SGHDN, FVKESK. Overall study findings and caveats: Top 100 clones took a larger repertoire share in normal lung. Compared with tumor, normal lung showed significantly lower TCR diversity.

To note about this clonotype: What it binds is not known. A read error may produce the germline difference seen at one junction end.

The sequenced sample was lung tumor tissue. The sequence derives from a man aged 55 to 70 with non-small cell lung cancer. This chain connects TRBV14 to TRBJ1-5; 8 bases agree with TRBD1. For the CDR3, the DNA is TGTGCCAGCAGCCAACTAGGACAGGGCCCACGAATTAGCAATCAGCCCCGGCATTTT. Its translation: CASSQLGQGPRISNQPRHF.